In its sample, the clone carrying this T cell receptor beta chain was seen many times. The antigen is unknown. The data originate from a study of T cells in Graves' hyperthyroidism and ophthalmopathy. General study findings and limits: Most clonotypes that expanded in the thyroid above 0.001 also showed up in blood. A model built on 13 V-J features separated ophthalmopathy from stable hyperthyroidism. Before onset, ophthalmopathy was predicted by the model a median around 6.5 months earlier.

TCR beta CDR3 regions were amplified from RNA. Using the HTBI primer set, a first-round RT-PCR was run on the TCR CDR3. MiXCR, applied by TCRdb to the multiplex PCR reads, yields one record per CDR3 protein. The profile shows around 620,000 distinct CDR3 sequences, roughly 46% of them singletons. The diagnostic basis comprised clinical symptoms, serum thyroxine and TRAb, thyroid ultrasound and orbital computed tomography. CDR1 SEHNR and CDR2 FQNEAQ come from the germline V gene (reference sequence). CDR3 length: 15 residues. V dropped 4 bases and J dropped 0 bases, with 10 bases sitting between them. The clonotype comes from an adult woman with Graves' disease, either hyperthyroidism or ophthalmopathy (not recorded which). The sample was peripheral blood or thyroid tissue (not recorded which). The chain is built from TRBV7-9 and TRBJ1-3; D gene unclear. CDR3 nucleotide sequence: TGTGCCAGCAGCTCGGCCTGGAGCTCTGGAAACACCATATATTTT. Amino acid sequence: CASSSAWSSGNTIYF.